The clone carrying this TCR beta chain occurred many times. The antigen remains undetermined. This record belongs to a study of regulatory T cells in long-lasting Graves disease. Study-level findings and limits: Persistent disease favored TRBV28, TRBJ1-2 and TRBJ2-5.

HTBI primers from iRepertoire and Arm-PCR of CDR3 regions yielded the TCR beta libraries. Using its own MiXCR run on the multiplex PCR reads, TCRdb lists one record per CDR3 protein. The table includes some 250,000 distinct CDR3 sequences, about 18% detected once. The CDR3 is 15 amino acids. The V end lost 5 bases, the J end lost 2 bases, and 16 bases lay between the germline ends. CDR1 SGHVS and CDR2 FQNEAQ come from the germline V gene. Time point given: newly diagnosed GD, antithyroid drugs for less than 3 months. Isolated PBMC RNA provided the starting material for the TCR library. Staff drew about 8.9 milliliters of peripheral blood into EDTA tubes.

This rearrangement joins TRBV7-8 to TRBJ2-7; no reliable D call. The source of this sequence is a female donor with Graves disease. The sequenced sample was peripheral blood mononuclear cells (PBMCs), obtained at new diagnosis, from a patient treated with antithyroid drugs. The CDR3 region has the DNA TGTGCCAGCAGCCCCCATGGACGGTGGACCTACGAGCAGTACTTC. Its translation is CASSPHGRWTYEQYF.